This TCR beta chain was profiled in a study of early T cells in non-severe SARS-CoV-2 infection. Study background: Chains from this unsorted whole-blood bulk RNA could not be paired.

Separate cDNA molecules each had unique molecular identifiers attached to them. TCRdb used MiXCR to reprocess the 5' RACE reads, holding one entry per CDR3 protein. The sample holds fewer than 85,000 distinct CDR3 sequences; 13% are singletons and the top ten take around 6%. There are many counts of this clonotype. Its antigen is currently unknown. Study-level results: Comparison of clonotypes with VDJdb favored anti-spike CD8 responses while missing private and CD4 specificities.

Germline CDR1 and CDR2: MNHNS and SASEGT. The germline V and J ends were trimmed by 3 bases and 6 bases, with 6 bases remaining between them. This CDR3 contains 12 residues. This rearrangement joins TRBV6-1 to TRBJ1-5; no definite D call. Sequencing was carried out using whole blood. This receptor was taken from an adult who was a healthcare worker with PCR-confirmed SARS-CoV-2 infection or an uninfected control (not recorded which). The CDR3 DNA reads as TGTGCCAGCAGTGATCGTTTTCAGCCCCAGCATTTT. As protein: CASSDRFQPQHF.